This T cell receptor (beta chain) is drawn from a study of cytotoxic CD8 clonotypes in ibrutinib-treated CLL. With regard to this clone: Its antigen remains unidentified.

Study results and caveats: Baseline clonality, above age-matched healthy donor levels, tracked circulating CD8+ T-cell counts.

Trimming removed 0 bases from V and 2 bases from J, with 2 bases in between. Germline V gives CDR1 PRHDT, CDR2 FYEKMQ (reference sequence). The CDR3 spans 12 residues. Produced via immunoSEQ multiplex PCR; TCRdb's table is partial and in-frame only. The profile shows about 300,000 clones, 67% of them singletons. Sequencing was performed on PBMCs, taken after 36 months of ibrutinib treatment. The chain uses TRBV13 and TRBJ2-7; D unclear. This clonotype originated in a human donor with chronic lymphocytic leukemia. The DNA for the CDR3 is TGTGCCAGCAGCTTAGGGGCCTACGAGCAGTACTTC. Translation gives CASSLGAYEQYF. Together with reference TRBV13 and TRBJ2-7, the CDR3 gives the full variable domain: AAGVIQSPRHLIKEKRETATLKCYPIPRHDTVYWYQQGPGQDPQFLISFYEKMQSDKGSIPDRFSAQQFSDYHSELNMSSLELGDSALYFCASSLGAYEQYFGPGTRLTVT.